Listed here are 29 T cell receptor beta chains from one sample, sequenced in a study of CD8+ T cells in alopecia areata. The sequencing template was cDNA reverse transcribed from extracted RNA. Repertoires were generated with immunoSEQ multiplex PCR, while TCRdb's copy carries only in-frame clones and drops some. The sample shows roughly 210,000 clones, 43% of them seen only once. Described treatment: oral pan-JAK inhibitor, 5-10 mg twice daily. The sample was CD4+ T cells sorted from blood, taken at approximately week 37, from a patient treated with tofacitinib. Receptor source: a human donor with alopecia areata.

This clone was seen a few times. The V and J genes are TRBV2 and TRBJ2-3; no firm D call. CDR1 SNHLY and CDR2 FYNNEI come from the germline V gene. Trimming took off 0 bases at V and 8 bases at J, with 6 bases between the two ends. There are 12 residues in the CDR3. CDR3 nucleotide sequence: TGTGCCAGCAGTGAAGCGCATGGTACGCAGTATTTT. Its protein product is CASSEAHGTQYF.

The J gene is TRBJ2-5, the V gene TRBV13; D unclear. The length of the CDR3 is 14 residues. V was shortened by 2 bases and J by 4 bases, with 11 bases between the two germline ends. CDR1 is PRHDT, CDR2 FYEKMQ, per germline (reference sequence). CDR3 sequence reads: CASSLRSPRETQYF. CDR3 bases: TGTGCCAGCAGCTTACGGTCGCCAAGAGAGACCCAGTACTTC.

The chain recombines TRBV7-2 with TRBJ2-5, with TRBD2 as a possible D gene (6 bases). The CDR3 is 16 residues long. Germline-derived CDR1 and CDR2 are SGHTA and FQGNSA. V gave up 5 bases and J gave up 5 bases, with 21 bases separating them. DNA for the CDR3: TGTGCCAGCAGCCCGCTGAAGGAGGGGCCGAGGGAGACCCAGTACTTC. Protein sequence: CASSPLKEGPRETQYF.

This clone appeared a few times. The genes are TRBV29-1 and TRBJ2-6, with D possibly being TRBD1 (5 bases). This CDR3 contains 15 residues. Germline CDR1 reads SQVTM; CDR2 reads ANQGSEA. Trimming shortened V by 6 bases and J by 0 bases, and 12 bases separated the two germline ends. The CDR3 DNA follows: TGCAGCGTCCCCGGACAAAACTCTGGGGCCAACGTCCTGACTTTC. Translation: CSVPGQNSGANVLTF.

This clone was observed a handful of times. The DNA of the CDR3 is TGTGCCAGCAGTGTTGGGGGACGGATCTATGGCTACACCTTC. As protein: CASSVGGRIYGYTF. The chain has TRBV6-1 and TRBJ1-2, with TRBD1 as a possible D gene (5 bases). The CDR3 has 14 amino acids. V was cut by 4 bases and J by 4 bases, with 13 bases left in between. CDR1 and CDR2 (germline): MNHNS, SASEGT.

The chain recombines TRBV20-1 with TRBJ2-5, with D perhaps TRBD1 (5 bases). CDR3 size: 11 residues. The V gene's germline CDR1 is DFQATT and CDR2 SNEGSKA (reference sequence). The CDR3 DNA is TGCAGCGCCTGGTGGGGCCAGACCCAGTACTTC. It yields the protein CSAWWGQTQYF.

J is TRBJ2-7 and V is TRBV6-6; unclear D gene. Germline V CDR1 and CDR2: MNHNY, SVGAGI (reference sequence). V dropped 2 bases and J dropped 5 bases, with 7 bases sitting between them. The CDR3 spans 12 residues. DNA of the CDR3: TGTGCCAGCAGTTACCGTGCTGACGAGCAGTACTTC. Translation: CASSYRADEQYF.

The chain carries TRBV5-1 and TRBJ2-3; D remains ambiguous. The CDR3 is made up of 17 amino acids. Germline CDR1 reads SGHRS; CDR2 reads YFSETQ. V lost 0 bases, J lost 0 bases, and 14 bases lay in between. DNA for the CDR3: TGCGCCAGCAGCTTGGCAGCTAAAGTTGCTAGCACAGATACGCAGTATTTT. Its protein product is CASSLAAKVASTDTQYF.

The chain carries TRBV9 and TRBJ1-2; the match to TRBD1 covers 7 bases. CDR3 length: 13 residues. J lost 7 bases, V lost 4 bases, and 7 bases had no gene match. Germline V lookup: CDR1 SGDLS, CDR2 YYNGEE. The CDR3 protein is CASSQGGMGGYTF. The CDR3 nucleotides read TGTGCCAGCAGCCAGGGGGGTATGGGTGGCTACACCTTC.

The V gene is TRBV19, the J gene TRBJ2-5, with D possibly being TRBD1 or TRBD2 (5 bases each). Deletions cut 6 bases from V and 4 bases from J, with 15 bases between. This CDR3 is built from 14 residues. CDR1 and CDR2 from the germline V gene are LNHDA and SQIVND (reference sequence). CDR3 DNA: TGTGCCAGTAGCCCTCTGGGGGTCGGAGAGACCCAGTACTTC. Protein product: CASSPLGVGETQYF.

The chain carries TRBV29-1 and TRBJ1-3; D possibly corresponds to TRBD1 (5 bases). The CDR3 is 13 residues long. V was cut by 7 bases and J by 2 bases, with 12 bases left in between. Looked up from germline, CDR1 is SQVTM and CDR2 is ANQGSEA. DNA for the CDR3: TGCAGCGCCCCATTGGGGGCTGGAAACACCATATATTTT. Translation: CSAPLGAGNTIYF.

Concerning this clone: The identical CDR3 is also encoded by other nucleotide sequences in the sample. The J gene is TRBJ2-5, the V gene TRBV5-1; D perhaps matches TRBD2 (6 bases). The CDR3 length is 14 residues. CDR1 is SGHRS, CDR2 YFSETQ, per germline. V lost 0 bases and J 4 bases, leaving 10 bases between the germline ends. CDR3 in amino acids: CASSLEGGRETQYF. CDR3 DNA sequence: TGCGCCAGCAGCTTGGAGGGAGGAAGAGAGACCCAGTACTTC.

This chain connects TRBV28 to TRBJ2-7, with 8 bases identical to TRBD1. Germline V gene lookup returns CDR1 MDHEN and CDR2 SYDVKM. With V trimmed by 7 bases and J by 0 bases, 5 bases remained unmatched. The CDR3 runs to 14 residues. The CDR3 spells CASIPGGPSYEQYF. The DNA of the CDR3 is TGTGCCAGCATTCCAGGGGGCCCCTCCTACGAGCAGTACTTC.

This chain connects TRBV10-3 to TRBJ1-1; D is possibly TRBD1 (6 bases). CDR1 is ENHRY and CDR2 is SYGVKD in the germline V gene. The CDR3 is 18 amino acids. V was shortened by 0 bases and J by 2 bases, with 19 bases between the two germline ends. For the CDR3, the DNA is TGTGCCATCAGTGAGTCTCCCGGGACACAAACCACCAACACTGAAGCTTTCTTT. Translated: CAISESPGTQTTNTEAFF.

This chain links TRBV4-1 with TRBJ1-1, with TRBD1 identical over 8 bases. Germline assignment: CDR1 MGHRA and CDR2 YSYEKL. The CDR3 length is 15 residues. V was pared by 4 bases and J by 2 bases, with 6 bases of the junction left unmatched. In nucleotides, the CDR3 is TGCGCCAGCAGCCGAGGACAGGGAACCAACACTGAAGCTTTCTTT. Translating it yields CASSRGQGTNTEAFF.

The CDR3 DNA reads TGCGCCAGCAGCTTGCATCCGGGGGGGGCGCAACAGTATTTT. It codes for CASSLHPGGAQQYF. The genes are TRBV5-1 and TRBJ2-3, with 8 bases fitting TRBD2. Trimming took 1 base from V and 12 from J; bases not matched to a gene: 10. From germline, CDR1 is SGHRS and CDR2 YFSETQ. CDR3 size: 14 residues. The full variable domain, rest sourced from reference TRBV5-1 and TRBJ2-3, is KAGVTQTPRYLIKTRGQQVTLSCSPISGHRSVSWYQQTPGQGLQFLFEYFSETQRNKGNFPGRFSGRQFSNSRSEMNVSTLELGDSALYLCASSLHPGGAQQYFGPGTRLTVL.

This clone was picked up a small number of times. This chain uses TRBV30 with TRBJ1-4; 9 nucleotides agree with TRBD1. This CDR3 region has 14 residues. V gave up 0 bases and J gave up 6 bases; unmatched junction bases: 2. Germline lookup yields CDR1 GTSNPN and CDR2 SVGIG (reference sequence). Written as DNA, the CDR3 is TGTGCCTGGAGTGTACAGGGGGCGGATGAAAAACTGTTTTTT. This encodes CAWSVQGADEKLFF.

This clone was counted once. The chain combines TRBV29-1 with TRBJ1-1; D gene uncertain. Germline assignment: CDR1 SQVTM and CDR2 ANQGSEA. V gave up 7 bases and J gave up 2 bases, with 14 bases separating them. This CDR3 has 13 amino acids. The CDR3 DNA follows: TGCAGCGGGCGGGTGGATGGCAACACTGAAGCTTTCTTT. Its translation: CSGRVDGNTEAFF. The variable domain in full, with the rest retrieved from reference TRBV29-1 and TRBJ1-1, is SAVISQKPSRDICQRGTSLTIQCQVDSQVTMMFWYRQQPGQSLTLIATANQGSEATYESGFVIDKFPISRPNLTFSTLTVSNMSPEDSSIYLCSGRVDGNTEAFFGQGTRLTVV.

The V call is TRBV28, the J call TRBJ1-1; 8 positions match TRBD1. CDR1 and CDR2 from the germline V gene are MDHEN and SYDVKM. The CDR3 spans 14 residues. V was clipped by 8 bases and J by 4 bases; unmatched bases: 9. The CDR3 sequence is CASGRPQGATEAFF. CDR3 DNA: TGTGCCAGCGGAAGACCTCAGGGGGCCACTGAAGCTTTCTTT.

This clone has only a few counts. The V and J genes are TRBV20-1 and TRBJ2-7; D is unresolved. The CDR3 extends over 11 amino acids. V was cut by 5 bases and J by 4 bases, with 9 bases left in between. Germline V lookup: CDR1 DFQATT, CDR2 SNEGSKA (reference sequence). For the CDR3, the DNA is TGCAGTGCTCGTTTTATATACGAGCAGTACTTC. This codes for CSARFIYEQYF.

This clone was counted only a few times. V is TRBV6-5 and J is TRBJ2-1; D remains ambiguous. Germline lookup yields CDR1 MNHEY and CDR2 SVGAGI. The CDR3 is 12 amino acids. The V end lost 4 bases, the J end lost 9 bases, and 10 bases lay between the germline ends. The CDR3 coding sequence is TGTGCCAGCAGTTCGAGGAACGGTGAGCAGTTCTTC. It is translated as CASSSRNGEQFF.

This clone was seen a few times. The chain is built from TRBV5-1 and TRBJ1-2; D is undetermined. CDR1 is SGHRS, CDR2 YFSETQ, per germline. Trimming pared 0 bases from V and 2 bases from J, leaving 11 bases between. The CDR3 is 15 amino acids. The CDR3 region has the DNA TGCGCCAGCAGCTTGGTCGACGCACCCAACTATGGCTACACCTTC. Protein product: CASSLVDAPNYGYTF.

This clone turned up a few times. This chain joins TRBV5-4 and TRBJ2-7; 11 nucleotides align to TRBD2. Germline V CDR1 and CDR2: SGHNT, YYREEE (reference sequence). V gave up 0 bases and J gave up 6 bases; unmatched junction bases: 2. The CDR3 runs 14 residues. The CDR3 nucleotides are TGTGCCAGCAGCTTGGATCTAGCGGGAGGCGAGCAGTACTTC. This encodes CASSLDLAGGEQYF.

This clone has only one observation. V and J are TRBV15 and TRBJ2-1; 7 positions agree with TRBD1. Germline V gene sequence: CDR1 LNHNV, CDR2 YYDKDF (reference sequence). The CDR3 spans 15 residues. With 4 bases clipped from V and 8 bases from J, the junction kept 11 bases outside the gene matches. Here the CDR3 reads CATSKESGQSHEQFF. CDR3 coding DNA: TGTGCCACCAGCAAGGAGTCGGGACAGTCGCATGAGCAGTTCTTC. Based on the CDR3 plus reference TRBV15 and TRBJ2-1, the full variable domain is DAMVIQNPRYQVTQFGKPVTLSCSQTLNHNVMYWYQQKSSQAPKLLFHYYDKDFNNEADTPDNFQSRRPNTSFCFLDIRSPGLGDTAMYLCATSKESGQSHEQFFGPGTRLTVL.

The genes are TRBV7-9 and TRBJ2-5, with D perhaps matching TRBD1 or TRBD2 (5 bases each). Germline CDR1 reads SEHNR; CDR2 reads FQNEAQ (reference sequence). The V end was cut by 0 bases, the J end by 5 bases, with 13 bases between. The CDR3 loop spans 15 amino acids. The CDR3 reads CASSLAGAQTETQYF. CDR3 nucleotide sequence: TGTGCCAGCAGCTTAGCCGGGGCACAAACGGAGACCCAGTACTTC.

J is TRBJ1-5 and V is TRBV7-9; D is unresolved. CDR1 is SEHNR and CDR2 is FQNEAQ in the germline V gene (reference sequence). The V end was cut by 5 bases, the J end by 11 bases, with 16 bases between. The CDR3 sequence is 13 residues long. The CDR3 sequence: CASSRSTLSAQHF. In nucleotides, the CDR3 is TGTGCCAGCAGCCGGTCAACCTTATCGGCCCAGCATTTT.

This chain's CDR3 is CASNRNTREQFF. CDR3 sequence (DNA): TGTGCCAGTAATAGAAACACTCGTGAGCAGTTCTTC. The genes are TRBV19 and TRBJ2-1; no clear D gene. Germline loops: CDR1 LNHDA, CDR2 SQIVND (reference sequence). This CDR3 is 12 amino acids long. Trimming pared 7 bases from V and 9 bases from J, leaving 13 bases between.

This clone has only a few counts. This chain uses TRBV9 with TRBJ2-5; no firm D call. The CDR3 sequence is 13 residues long. Trimming took 3 bases from V and 5 from J, leaving 11 bases between them. Germline CDR1 SGDLS, CDR2 YYNGEE. This CDR3 reads CASSALPGETQYF. CDR3 nucleotides: TGTGCCAGCAGCGCCCTCCCGGGTGAGACCCAGTACTTC.

The CDR3 region is CASSQDGATNTEAFF. As DNA, the CDR3 is TGTGCCAGCAGCCAAGATGGGGCAACGAACACTGAAGCTTTCTTT. V and J are TRBV4-2 and TRBJ1-1; D possibly corresponds to TRBD1 (5 bases). The CDR3 consists of 15 residues. Germline CDR1 LGHNA, CDR2 YNFKEQ. V was shortened by 0 bases and J by 1 base, with 9 bases between the two germline ends.